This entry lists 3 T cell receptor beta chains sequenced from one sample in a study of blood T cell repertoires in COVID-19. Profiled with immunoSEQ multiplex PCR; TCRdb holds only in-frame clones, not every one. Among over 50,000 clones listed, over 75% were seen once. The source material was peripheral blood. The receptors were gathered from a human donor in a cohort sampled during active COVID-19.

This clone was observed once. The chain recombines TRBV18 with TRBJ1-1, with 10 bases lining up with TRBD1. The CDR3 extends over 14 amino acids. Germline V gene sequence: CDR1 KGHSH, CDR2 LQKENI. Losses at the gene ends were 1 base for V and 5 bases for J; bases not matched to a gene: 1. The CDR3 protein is CASSPQDRGTEAFF. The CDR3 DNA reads TGTGCCAGCTCACCACAGGACAGGGGGACTGAAGCTTTCTTT.

CDR3: CASSYAFGGADTQYF. CDR3 DNA: TGTGCCAGCAGTTACGCCTTCGGGGGTGCAGATACGCAGTATTTT. V and J are TRBV6-2 or TRBV6-3 and TRBJ2-3, with D perhaps TRBD2 (6 bases). V was pared by 2 bases and J by 4 bases, with 13 bases between. Looked up from germline, CDR1 is MNHEY and CDR2 is SVGEGT. CDR3 length: 15 amino acids.

This CDR3 reads CASSPSTDTQYF. The CDR3, as DNA: TGTGCCAGCTCCCCTAGCACAGATACGCAGTATTTT. The V call is TRBV18, the J call TRBJ2-3, with D unresolved. The CDR3 consists of 12 residues. Trimming took off 6 bases at V and 0 bases at J, with 4 bases between the two ends. Germline V gene data show CDR1 as KGHSH and CDR2 as LQKENI.